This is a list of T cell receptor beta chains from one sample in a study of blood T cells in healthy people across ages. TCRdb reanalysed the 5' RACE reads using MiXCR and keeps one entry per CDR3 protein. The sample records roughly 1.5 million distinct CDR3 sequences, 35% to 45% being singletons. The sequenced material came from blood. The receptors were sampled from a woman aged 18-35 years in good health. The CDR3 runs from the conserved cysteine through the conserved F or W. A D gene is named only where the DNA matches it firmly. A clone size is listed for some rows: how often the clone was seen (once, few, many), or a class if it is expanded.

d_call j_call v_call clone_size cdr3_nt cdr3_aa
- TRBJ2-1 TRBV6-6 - TGTGCCAGCACCCCGAACAGGGTCAATGAGCAGTTCTTC CASTPNRVNEQFF
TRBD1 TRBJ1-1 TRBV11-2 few TGTGCCAGCAGTTGGTGGGGACAGCAGATGAACACTGAAGCTTTCTTT CASSWWGQQMNTEAFF
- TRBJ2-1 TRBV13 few TGTGCCAGCAGCGTCTACCGGGAAGGAGGGGATGAGCAGTTCTTC CASSVYREGGDEQFF
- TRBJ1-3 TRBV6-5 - TGTGCCAGCAGTTTGGGATACGGATCCGGAAACACCATATATTTT CASSLGYGSGNTIYF
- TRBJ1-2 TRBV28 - TGTGCCAGCAAACGGACGGGAGGCTATGGCTACACCTTC CASKRTGGYGYTF
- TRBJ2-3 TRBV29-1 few TGCAGCGGAAAAAGGACAGACACAGATACGCAGTATTTT CSGKRTDTDTQYF
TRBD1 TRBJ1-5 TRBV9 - TGTGCCAGCAGCGTAGATCGACAGGGGAGGCCAAATCAGCCCCAGCATTTT CASSVDRQGRPNQPQHF
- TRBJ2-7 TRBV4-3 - TGCGCCAGCAGCCAAGCTGCCAACTACGAGCAGTACTTC CASSQAANYEQYF
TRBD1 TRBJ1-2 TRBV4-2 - TGTGCCAGCAGCAAGCCACAGGGGAGCGATGGCTACACCTTC CASSKPQGSDGYTF
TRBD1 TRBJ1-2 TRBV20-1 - TGCAGTGGGACAGGGGGTGAGGGTAACTATGGCTACACCTTC CSGTGGEGNYGYTF
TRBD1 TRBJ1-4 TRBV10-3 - TGTGCCATCAGTGACGTATCCGGGACAGGGGTTGATAATGAAAAACTGTTTTTT CAISDVSGTGVDNEKLFF
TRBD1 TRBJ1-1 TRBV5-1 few TGCGCCAGCAGCGGCATCCGGGACAGGGGGCACGCTTTCTTT CASSGIRDRGHAFF
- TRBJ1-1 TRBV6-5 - TGTGCCAGCAGTTATGACGGAAGATTGAACACTGAAGCTTTCTTT CASSYDGRLNTEAFF
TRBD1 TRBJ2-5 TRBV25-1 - TGTGCCAGCAGTACCACGGACAGGGCTGGGGAGACCCAGTACTTC CASSTTDRAGETQYF
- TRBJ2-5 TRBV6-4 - TGTGCCAGCAGTGACTCCGATAGCGGCCATGAGCAGTACTTC CASSDSDSGHEQYF
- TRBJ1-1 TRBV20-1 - TGCAGTGCTAGCAGAGCACGACGGGTGAACACTGAAGCTTTCTTT CSASRARRVNTEAFF
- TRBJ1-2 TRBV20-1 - TGCAGTGCTAGAGATCTTATTGGCAGCTCCGCTAACTATGGCTACACCTTC CSARDLIGSSANYGYTF
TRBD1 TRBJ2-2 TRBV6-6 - TGTGCCAGCAGTGCACAGGGGGCGAACACCGGGGAGCTGTTTTTT CASSAQGANTGELFF
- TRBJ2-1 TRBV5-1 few TGCGCCAGCAGCCTGGGGTTAGGGCAGGGGCCGTTCTTC CASSLGLGQGPFF
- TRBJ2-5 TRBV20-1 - TGCAGTGCTAGAGTGCAGACTTACCAAGAGACCCAGTACTTC CSARVQTYQETQYF
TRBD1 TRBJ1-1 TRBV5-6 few TGTGCCAGCAGCAGGGGACAGAGGGTAGAAAACACTGAAGCTTTCTTT CASSRGQRVENTEAFF
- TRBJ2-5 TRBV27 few TGTGCCAGCAGTCGGCCCGGAGTTGGGGAGACCCAGTACTTC CASSRPGVGETQYF
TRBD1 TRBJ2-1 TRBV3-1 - TGTGCCAGCAGCCATCCAGACAGGGCTCATGAGCAGTTCTTC CASSHPDRAHEQFF
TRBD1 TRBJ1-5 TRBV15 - TGTGCCACCAGCAGATACCGACAGGGCCCTCTAATAAATCAGCCCCAGCATTTT CATSRYRQGPLINQPQHF
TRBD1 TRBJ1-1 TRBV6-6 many TGTGCCAGCAGGGGAGGGGGCTTCGTCACTGAAGCTTTCTTT CASRGGGFVTEAFF
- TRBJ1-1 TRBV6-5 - TGTGCCAGCAGACTCGGACAGAACACTGAAGCTTTCTTT CASRLGQNTEAFF
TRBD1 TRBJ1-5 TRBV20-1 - TGCAGTGCTAGGACAGGGCGGGATCAGCCCCAGCATTTT CSARTGRDQPQHF
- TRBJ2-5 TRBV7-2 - TGTGCCAGCAGCGCCTTAAGAGAGACCCAGTACTTC CASSALRETQYF
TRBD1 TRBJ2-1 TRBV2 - TGTGCCAGCAGCCCTACTTCCAGGGGGTCAGAAGAGCAGTTCTTC CASSPTSRGSEEQFF
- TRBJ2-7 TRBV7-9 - TGTGCCAGCAGTTCCGAGGGGAGGAACTCCTACGAGCAGTACTTC CASSSEGRNSYEQYF
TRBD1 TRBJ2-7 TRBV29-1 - TGCAGCGTTCGACAGGGATACTACGAGCAGTACTTC CSVRQGYYEQYF
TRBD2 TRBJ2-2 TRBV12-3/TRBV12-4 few TGTGCCAGCACCGCGGGGGGGGTCGGGGAGCTGTTTTTT CASTAGGVGELFF
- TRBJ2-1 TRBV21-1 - TGTGCCAGCAGCAATAGGACTGGCGGGGGAGATGAGCAGTTCTTC CASSNRTGGGDEQFF
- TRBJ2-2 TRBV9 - TGTGCCAGCAGCGTAGTTAGTACCTCCATCATCGGGGAGCTGTTTTTT CASSVVSTSIIGELFF
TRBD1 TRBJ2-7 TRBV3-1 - TGTGCCAGCAGCGTCTTGGGACAGGGGGTTCGTCTCTACGAGCAGTACTTC CASSVLGQGVRLYEQYF
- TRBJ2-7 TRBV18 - TGTGCCAGCTCACGGGATGGTACCTACAATGAGCAGTACTTC CASSRDGTYNEQYF
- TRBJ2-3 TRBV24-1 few TGTGCCACCAGTGCGTTCACAGATACGCAGTATTTT CATSAFTDTQYF
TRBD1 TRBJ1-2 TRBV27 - TGTGCCAGCAGTTCCCCCCCCGGGGACAGGGAGGATGGCTACACCTTC CASSSPPGDREDGYTF
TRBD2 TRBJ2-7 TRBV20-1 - TGCAGTGCTAGGAGTGGATCGGGGGGAAGCTACGAGCAGTACTTC CSARSGSGGSYEQYF
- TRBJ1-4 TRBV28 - TGTGCCAGCAGTTCCCCAGTAATGGGCGAAAAACTGTTTTTT CASSSPVMGEKLFF
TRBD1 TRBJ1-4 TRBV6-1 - TGTGCCATGGGGACAGGGTTTGGCGAAAAACTGTTTTTT CAMGTGFGEKLFF
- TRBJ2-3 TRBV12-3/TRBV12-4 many TGTGCCAGCAGCTTTCGGGGAGATACGCAGTATTTT CASSFRGDTQYF
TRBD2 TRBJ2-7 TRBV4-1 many TGCGCCAGCAGCCAAGTTAGCGGGAGCTCCTACGAGCAGTACTTC CASSQVSGSSYEQYF
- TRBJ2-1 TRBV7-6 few TGTGCCAGCAGCTCCCCAGGGGCTAGAAATAATGAGCAGTTCTTC CASSSPGARNNEQFF
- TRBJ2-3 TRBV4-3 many TGCGCCAGCAGCCTCTTCCAGGACACCACAGATACGCAGTATTTT CASSLFQDTTDTQYF
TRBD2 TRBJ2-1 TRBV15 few TGTGCCACCAGCAAAGGTAGCGGGTACTACAATGAGCAGTTCTTC CATSKGSGYYNEQFF
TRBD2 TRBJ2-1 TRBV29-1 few TGCAGCGTTGGACTAGCGGGGTCTCGGGAGCAGTTCTTC CSVGLAGSREQFF
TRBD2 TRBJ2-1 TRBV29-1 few TGCAGCGTAGCACGAGCGGGGGGGCCCTACAATGAGCAGTTCTTC CSVARAGGPYNEQFF